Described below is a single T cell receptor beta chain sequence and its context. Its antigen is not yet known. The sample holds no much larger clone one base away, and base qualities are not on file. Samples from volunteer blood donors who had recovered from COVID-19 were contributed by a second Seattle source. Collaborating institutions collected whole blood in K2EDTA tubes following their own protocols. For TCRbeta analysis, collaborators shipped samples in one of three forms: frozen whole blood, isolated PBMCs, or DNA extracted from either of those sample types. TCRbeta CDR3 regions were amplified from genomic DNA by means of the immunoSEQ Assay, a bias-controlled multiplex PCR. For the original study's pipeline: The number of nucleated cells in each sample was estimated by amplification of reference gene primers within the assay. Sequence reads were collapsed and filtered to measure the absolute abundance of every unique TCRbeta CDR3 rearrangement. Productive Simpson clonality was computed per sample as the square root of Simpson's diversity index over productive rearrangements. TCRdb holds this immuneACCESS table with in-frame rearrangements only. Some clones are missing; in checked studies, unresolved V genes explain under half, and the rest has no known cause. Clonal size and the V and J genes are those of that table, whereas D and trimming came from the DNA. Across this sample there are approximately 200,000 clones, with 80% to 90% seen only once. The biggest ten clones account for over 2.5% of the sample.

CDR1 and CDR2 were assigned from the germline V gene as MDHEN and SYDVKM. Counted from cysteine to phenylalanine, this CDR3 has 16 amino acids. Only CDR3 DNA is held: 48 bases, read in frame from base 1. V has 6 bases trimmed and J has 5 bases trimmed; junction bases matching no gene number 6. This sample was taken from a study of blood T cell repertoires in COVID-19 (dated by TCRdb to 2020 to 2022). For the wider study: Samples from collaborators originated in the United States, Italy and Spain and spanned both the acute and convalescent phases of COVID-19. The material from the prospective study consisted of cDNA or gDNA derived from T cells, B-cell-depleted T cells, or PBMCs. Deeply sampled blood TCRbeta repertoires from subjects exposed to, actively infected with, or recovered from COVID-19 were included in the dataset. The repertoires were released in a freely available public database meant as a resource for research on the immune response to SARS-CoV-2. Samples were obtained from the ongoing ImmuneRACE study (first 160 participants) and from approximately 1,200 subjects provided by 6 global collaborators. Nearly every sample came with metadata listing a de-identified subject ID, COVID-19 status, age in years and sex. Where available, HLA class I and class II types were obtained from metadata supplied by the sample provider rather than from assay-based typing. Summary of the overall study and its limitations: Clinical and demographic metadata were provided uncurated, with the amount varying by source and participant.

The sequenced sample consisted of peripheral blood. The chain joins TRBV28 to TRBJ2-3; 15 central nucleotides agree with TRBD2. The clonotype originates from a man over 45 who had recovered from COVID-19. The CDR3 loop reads CASSRTSGRAIDTQYF. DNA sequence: TGTGCCAGCAGCCGGACTAGCGGGAGGGCCATAGATACGCAGTATTTT.